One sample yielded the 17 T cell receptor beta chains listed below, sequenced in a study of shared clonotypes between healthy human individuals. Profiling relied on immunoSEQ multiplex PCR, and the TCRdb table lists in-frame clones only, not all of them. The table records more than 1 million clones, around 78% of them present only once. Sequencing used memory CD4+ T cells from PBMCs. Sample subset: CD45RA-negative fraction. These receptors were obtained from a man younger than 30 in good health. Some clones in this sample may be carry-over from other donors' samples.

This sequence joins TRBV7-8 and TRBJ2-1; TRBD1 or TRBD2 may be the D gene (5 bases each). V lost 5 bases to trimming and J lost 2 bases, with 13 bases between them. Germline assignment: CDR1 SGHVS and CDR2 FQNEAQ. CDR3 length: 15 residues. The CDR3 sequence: CASSRGTATYNEQFF. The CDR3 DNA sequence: TGTGCCAGCAGCAGAGGGACCGCCACCTACAATGAGCAGTTCTTC.

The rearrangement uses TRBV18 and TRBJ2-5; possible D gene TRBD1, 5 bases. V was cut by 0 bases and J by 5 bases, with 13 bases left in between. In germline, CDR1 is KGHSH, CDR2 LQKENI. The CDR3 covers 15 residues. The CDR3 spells CASSPPSGIRETQYF. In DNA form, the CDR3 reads TGTGCCAGCTCACCACCGTCAGGGATAAGGGAGACCCAGTACTTC.

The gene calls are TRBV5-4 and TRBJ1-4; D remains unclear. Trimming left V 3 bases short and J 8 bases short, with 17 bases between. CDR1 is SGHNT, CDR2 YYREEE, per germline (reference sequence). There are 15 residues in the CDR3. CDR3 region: CASSSGEGGMEKLFF. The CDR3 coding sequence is TGTGCCAGCAGCTCCGGGGAGGGCGGAATGGAAAAACTGTTTTTT.

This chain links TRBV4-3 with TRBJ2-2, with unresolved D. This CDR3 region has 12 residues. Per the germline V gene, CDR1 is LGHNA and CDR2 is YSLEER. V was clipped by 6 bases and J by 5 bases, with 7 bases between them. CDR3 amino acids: CASSLSTGELFF. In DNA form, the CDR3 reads TGCGCCAGCAGTCTCAGTACCGGGGAGCTGTTTTTT.

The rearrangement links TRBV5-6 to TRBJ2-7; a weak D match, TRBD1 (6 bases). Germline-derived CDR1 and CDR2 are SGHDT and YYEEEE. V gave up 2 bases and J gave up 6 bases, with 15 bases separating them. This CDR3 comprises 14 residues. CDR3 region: CASSFYAQGPEQYF. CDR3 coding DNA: TGTGCCAGCAGCTTTTACGCACAGGGACCCGAGCAGTACTTC. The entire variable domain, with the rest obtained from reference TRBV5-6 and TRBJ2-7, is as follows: DAGVTQSPTHLIKTRGQQVTLRCSPKSGHDTVSWYQQALGQGPQFIFQYYEEEERQRGNFPDRFSGHQFPNYSSELNVNALLLGDSALYLCASSFYAQGPEQYFGPGTRLTVT.

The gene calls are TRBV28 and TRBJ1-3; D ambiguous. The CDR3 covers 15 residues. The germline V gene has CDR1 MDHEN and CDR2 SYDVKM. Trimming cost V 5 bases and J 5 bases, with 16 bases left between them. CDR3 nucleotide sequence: TGTGCCAGCAGTCCCGTCCAAGGTACCAGAAACACCATATATTTT. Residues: CASSPVQGTRNTIYF.

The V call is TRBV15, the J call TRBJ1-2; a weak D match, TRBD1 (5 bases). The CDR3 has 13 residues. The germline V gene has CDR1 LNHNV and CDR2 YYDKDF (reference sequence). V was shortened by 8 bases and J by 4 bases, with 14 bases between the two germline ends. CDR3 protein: CATQGGGSYGYTF. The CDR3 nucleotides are TGTGCCACCCAAGGTGGGGGTAGCTATGGCTACACCTTC.

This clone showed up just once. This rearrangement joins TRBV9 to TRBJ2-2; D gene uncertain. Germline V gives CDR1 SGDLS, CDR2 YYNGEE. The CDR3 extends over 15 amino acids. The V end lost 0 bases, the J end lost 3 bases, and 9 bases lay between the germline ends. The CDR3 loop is CASSVEGRHTGELFF. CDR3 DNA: TGTGCCAGCAGCGTAGAGGGTAGGCACACCGGGGAGCTGTTTTTT.

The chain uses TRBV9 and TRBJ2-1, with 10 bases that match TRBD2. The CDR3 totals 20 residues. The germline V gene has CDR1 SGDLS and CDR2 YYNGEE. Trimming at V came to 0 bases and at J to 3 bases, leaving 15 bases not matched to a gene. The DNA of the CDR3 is TGTGCCAGCAGCGTAGATCGGTTCGGCAGCGGGAGGGGAAGCTACAATGAGCAGTTCTTC. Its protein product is CASSVDRFGSGRGSYNEQFF. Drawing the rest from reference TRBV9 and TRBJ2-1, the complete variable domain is DSGVTQTPKHLITATGQRVTLRCSPRSGDLSVYWYQQSLDQGLQFLIQYYNGEERAKGNILERFSAQQFPDLHSELNLSSLELGDSALYFCASSVDRFGSGRGSYNEQFFGPGTRLTVL.

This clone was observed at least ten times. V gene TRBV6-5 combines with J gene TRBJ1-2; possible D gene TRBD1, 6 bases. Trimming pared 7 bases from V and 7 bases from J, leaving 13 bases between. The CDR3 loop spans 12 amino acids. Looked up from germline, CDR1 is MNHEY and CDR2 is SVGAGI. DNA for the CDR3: TGTGCCAGCATCGGGGGGGGCTCTGGCTACACCTTC. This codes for CASIGGGSGYTF.

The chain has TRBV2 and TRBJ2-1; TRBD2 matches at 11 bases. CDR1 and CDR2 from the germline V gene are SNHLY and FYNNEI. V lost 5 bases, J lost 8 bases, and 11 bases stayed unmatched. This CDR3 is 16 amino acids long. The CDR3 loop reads CASSPRLAGRWDEQFF. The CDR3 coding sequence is TGTGCCAGCAGTCCTCGACTAGCGGGAAGGTGGGATGAGCAGTTCTTC.

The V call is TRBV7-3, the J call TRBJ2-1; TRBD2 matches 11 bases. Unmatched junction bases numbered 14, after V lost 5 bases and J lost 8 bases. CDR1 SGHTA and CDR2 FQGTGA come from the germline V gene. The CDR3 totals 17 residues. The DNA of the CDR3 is TGTGCCAGCAGCCCCCAGACTAGCGGGACCAAAGGCGATGAGCAGTTCTTC. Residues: CASSPQTSGTKGDEQFF.

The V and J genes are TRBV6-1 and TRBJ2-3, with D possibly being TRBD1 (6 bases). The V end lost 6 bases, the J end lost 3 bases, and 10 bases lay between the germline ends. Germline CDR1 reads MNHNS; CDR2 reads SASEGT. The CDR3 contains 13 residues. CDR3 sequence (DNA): TGTGCCAGCAGAGTACAGGGTACAGATACGCAGTATTTT. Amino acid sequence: CASRVQGTDTQYF.

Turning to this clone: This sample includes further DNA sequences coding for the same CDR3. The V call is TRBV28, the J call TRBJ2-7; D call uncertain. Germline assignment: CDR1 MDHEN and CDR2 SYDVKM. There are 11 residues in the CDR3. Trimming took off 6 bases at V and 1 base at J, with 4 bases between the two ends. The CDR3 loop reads CASSSSYEQYF. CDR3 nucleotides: TGTGCCAGCAGCTCTTCCTACGAGCAGTACTTC.

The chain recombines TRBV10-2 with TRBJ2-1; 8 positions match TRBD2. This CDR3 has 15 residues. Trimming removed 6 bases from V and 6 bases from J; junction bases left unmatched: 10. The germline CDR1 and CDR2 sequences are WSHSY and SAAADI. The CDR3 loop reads CASRGSLAGRNEQFF. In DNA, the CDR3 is TGCGCCAGCAGGGGGTCTCTAGCGGGCCGCAATGAGCAGTTCTTC.

The CDR3 region has the DNA TGTGCCAGCAGCTTGGGCCCACGTGTGGGAGGGTACGAGCAGTACTTC. Translating gives CASSLGPRVGGYEQYF. V gene TRBV5-6 combines with J gene TRBJ2-7; 7 positions agree with TRBD2. The CDR3 is made up of 16 amino acids. With V trimmed by 0 bases and J by 4 bases, 10 bases remained unmatched. Germline assignment: CDR1 SGHDT and CDR2 YYEEEE.

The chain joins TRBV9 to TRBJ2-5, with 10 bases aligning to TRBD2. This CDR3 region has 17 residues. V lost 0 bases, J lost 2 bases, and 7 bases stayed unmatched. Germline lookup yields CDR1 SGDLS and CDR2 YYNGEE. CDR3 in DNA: TGTGCCAGCAGCGTAGGGGCTAGCGGGAGCTTACAAGAGACCCAGTACTTC. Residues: CASSVGASGSLQETQYF.